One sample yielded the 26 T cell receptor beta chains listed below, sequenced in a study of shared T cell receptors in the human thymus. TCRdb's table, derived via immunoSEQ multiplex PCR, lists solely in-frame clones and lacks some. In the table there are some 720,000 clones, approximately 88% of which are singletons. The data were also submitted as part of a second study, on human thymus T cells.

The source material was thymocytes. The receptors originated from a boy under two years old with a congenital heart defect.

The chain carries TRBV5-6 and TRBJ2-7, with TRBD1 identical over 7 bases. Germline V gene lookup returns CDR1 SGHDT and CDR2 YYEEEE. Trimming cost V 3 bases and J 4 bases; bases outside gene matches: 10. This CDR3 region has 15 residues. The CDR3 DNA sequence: TGTGCCAGCAGCTACGGACAGGTTCCAGGGTACGAGCAGTACTTC. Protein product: CASSYGQVPGYEQYF.

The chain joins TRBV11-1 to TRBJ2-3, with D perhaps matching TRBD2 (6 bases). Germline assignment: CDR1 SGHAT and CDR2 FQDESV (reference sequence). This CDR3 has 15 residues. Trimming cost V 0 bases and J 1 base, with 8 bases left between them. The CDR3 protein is CASSLAASGTDTQYF. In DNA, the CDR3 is TGTGCCAGCAGCTTAGCGGCTAGCGGCACAGATACGCAGTATTTT. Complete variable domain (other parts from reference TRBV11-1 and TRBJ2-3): EAEVAQSPRYKITEKSQAVAFWCDPISGHATLYWYRQILGQGPELLVQFQDESVVDDSQLPKDRFSAERLKGVDSTLKIQPAELGDSAMYLCASSLAASGTDTQYFGPGTRLTVL.

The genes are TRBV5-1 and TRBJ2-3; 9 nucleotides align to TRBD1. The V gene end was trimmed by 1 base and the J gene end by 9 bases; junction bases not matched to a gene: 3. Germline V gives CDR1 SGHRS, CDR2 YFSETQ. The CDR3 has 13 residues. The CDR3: CASSLTGGGTQYF. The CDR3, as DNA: TGCGCCAGCAGCTTGACAGGGGGCGGCACGCAGTATTTT.

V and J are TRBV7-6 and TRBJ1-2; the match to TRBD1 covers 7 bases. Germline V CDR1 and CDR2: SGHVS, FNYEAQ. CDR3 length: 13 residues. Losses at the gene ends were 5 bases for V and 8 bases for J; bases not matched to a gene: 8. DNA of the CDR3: TGTGCCAGCAGCATCCAGGGGGGCGACGGCTACACCTTC. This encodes CASSIQGGDGYTF. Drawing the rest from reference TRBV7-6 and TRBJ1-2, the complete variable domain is GAGVSQSPRYKVTKRGQDVALRCDPISGHVSLYWYRQALGQGPEFLTYFNYEAQQDKSGLPNDRFSAERPEGSISTLTIQRTEQRDSAMYRCASSIQGGDGYTFGSGTRLTVV.

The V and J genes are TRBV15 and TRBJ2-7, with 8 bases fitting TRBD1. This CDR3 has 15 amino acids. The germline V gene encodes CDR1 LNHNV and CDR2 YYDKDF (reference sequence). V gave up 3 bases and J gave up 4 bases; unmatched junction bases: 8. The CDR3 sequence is CATSSFTGGFYEQYF. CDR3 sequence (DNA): TGTGCCACCAGCAGCTTTACAGGGGGGTTTTACGAGCAGTACTTC.

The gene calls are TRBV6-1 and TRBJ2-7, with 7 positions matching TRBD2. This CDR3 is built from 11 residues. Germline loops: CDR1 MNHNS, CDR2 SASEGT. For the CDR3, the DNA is TGTTCCCTGGGAGGGAGATACGAGCAGTACTTC. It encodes CSLGGRYEQYF.

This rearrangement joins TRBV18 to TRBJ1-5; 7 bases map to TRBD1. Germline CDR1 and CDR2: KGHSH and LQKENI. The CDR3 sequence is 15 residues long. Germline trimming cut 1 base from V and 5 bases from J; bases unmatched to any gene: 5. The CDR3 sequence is CASSPRTGVDQPQHF. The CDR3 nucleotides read TGTGCCAGCTCACCACGAACAGGGGTGGATCAGCCCCAGCATTTT.

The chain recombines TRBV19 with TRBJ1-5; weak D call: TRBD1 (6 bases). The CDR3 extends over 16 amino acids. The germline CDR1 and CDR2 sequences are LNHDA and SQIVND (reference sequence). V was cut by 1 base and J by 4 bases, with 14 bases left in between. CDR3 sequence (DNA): TGTGCCAGTAGTATAGCCCAGGGGAAACTAAATCAGCCCCAGCATTTT. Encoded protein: CASSIAQGKLNQPQHF.

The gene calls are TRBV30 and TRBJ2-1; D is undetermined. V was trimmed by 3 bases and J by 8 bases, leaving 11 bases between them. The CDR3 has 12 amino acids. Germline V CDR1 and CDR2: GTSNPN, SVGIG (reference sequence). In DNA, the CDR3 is TGTGCCTGGAGGGTCACTGTTCATGAGCAGTTCTTC. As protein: CAWRVTVHEQFF.

CDR3 protein: CASSHGSRANYGYTF. The CDR3 DNA sequence: TGCGCCAGCAGCCACGGCAGCAGGGCGAACTATGGCTACACCTTC. The chain joins TRBV4-3 to TRBJ1-2; TRBD1 is a possible D gene (5 bases). The CDR3 is 15 residues long. Trimming shortened V by 3 bases and J by 2 bases, and 13 bases separated the two germline ends. CDR1 and CDR2 (germline): LGHNA, YSLEER.

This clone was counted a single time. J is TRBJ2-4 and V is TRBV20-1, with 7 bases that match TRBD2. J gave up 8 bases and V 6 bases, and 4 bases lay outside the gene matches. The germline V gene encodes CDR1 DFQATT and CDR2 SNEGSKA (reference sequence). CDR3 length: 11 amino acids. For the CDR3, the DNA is TGCAGTGCGGGAGGGCTCGACATTCAGTACTTC. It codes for CSAGGLDIQYF.

The CDR3 DNA sequence: TGTGCCAGTAGTATTGGACAGCATAGCAATCAGCCCCAGCATTTT. Translating gives CASSIGQHSNQPQHF. This sequence joins TRBV19 and TRBJ1-5, with D perhaps matching TRBD1 (6 bases). Germline V gene sequence: CDR1 LNHDA, CDR2 SQIVND (reference sequence). This CDR3 is built from 15 residues. V was trimmed by 3 bases and J by 0 bases, leaving 9 bases between them.

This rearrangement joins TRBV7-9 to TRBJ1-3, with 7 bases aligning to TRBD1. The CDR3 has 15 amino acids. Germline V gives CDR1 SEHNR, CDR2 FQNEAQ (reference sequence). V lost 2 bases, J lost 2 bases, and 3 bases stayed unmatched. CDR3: CASSLKGAPGNTIYF. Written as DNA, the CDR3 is TGTGCCAGCAGCTTAAAGGGGGCCCCTGGAAACACCATATATTTT.

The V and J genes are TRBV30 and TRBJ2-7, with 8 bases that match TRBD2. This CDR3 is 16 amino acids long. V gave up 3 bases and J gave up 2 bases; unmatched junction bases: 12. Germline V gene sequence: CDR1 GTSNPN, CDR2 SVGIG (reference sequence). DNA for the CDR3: TGTGCCTGGAGCCCCCAGGGGACTAGGCGGGCCTACGAGCAGTACTTC. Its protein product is CAWSPQGTRRAYEQYF.

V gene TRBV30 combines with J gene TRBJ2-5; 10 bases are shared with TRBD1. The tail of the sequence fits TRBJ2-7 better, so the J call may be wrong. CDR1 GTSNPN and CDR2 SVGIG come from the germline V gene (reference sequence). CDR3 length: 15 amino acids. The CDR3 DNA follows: TGTGCCTGGAGAGAGGGGGACAGGGGCTACTACGAGCAGTACTTC. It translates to CAWREGDRGYYEQYF.

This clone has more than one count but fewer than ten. The CDR3, as DNA: TGTGCCTGGAAACTTACAACTAATGAAAAACTGTTTTTT. Translation: CAWKLTTNEKLFF. The rearrangement links TRBV30 to TRBJ1-4; D gene ambiguous. Germline values: CDR1 GTSNPN, CDR2 SVGIG (reference sequence). With 4 bases removed from V and 0 bases from J, the gap between germline ends came to 6 bases. The CDR3 has 13 amino acids.

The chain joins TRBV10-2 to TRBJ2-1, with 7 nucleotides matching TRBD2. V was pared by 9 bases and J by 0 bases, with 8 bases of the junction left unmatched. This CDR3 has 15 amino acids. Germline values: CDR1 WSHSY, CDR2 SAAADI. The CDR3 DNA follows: TGCGCCAGTCAACTAGCGTCCAGCTCCTACAATGAGCAGTTCTTC. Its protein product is CASQLASSSYNEQFF.

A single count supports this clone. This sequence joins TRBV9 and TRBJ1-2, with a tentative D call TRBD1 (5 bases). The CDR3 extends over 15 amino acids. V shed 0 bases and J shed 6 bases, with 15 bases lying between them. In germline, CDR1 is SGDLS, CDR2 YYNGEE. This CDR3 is CASSVGGRAGNGYTF. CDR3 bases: TGTGCCAGCAGCGTAGGCGGCAGGGCGGGAAATGGCTACACCTTC.

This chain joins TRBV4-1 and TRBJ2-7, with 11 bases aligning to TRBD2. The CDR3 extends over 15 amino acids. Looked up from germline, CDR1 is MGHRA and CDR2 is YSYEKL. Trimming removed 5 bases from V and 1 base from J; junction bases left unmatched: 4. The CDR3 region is CASSVTSGISYEQYF. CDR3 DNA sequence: TGCGCCAGCAGCGTGACTAGCGGGATTTCCTACGAGCAGTACTTC.

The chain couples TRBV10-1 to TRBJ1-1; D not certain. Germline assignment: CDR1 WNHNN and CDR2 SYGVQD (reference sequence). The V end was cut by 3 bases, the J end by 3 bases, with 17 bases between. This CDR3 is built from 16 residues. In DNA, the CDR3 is TGCGCCAGCAGTGACCAGAGGGAGGATACCGACACTGAAGCTTTCTTT. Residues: CASSDQREDTDTEAFF.

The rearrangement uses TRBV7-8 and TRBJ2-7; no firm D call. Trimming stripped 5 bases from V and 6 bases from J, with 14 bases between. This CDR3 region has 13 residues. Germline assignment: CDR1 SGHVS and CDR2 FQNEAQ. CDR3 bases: TGTGCCAGCAGCATCCCCGGAGTCAGCGAGCAGTACTTC. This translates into CASSIPGVSEQYF.

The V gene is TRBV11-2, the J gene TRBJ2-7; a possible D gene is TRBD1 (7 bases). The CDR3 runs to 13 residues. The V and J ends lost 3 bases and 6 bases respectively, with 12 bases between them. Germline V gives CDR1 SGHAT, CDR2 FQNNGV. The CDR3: CASSLDQGGEQYF. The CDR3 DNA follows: TGTGCCAGCAGCTTGGACCAGGGGGGCGAGCAGTACTTC.

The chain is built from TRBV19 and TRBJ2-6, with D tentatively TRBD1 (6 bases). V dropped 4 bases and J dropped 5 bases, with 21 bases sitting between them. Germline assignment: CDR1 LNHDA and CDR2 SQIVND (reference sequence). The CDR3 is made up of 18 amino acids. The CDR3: CASSTNLDSRVWANVLTF. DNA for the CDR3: TGTGCCAGTAGTACGAACCTGGACAGCCGGGTCTGGGCCAACGTCCTGACTTTC.

The CDR3 DNA reads as TGTGCCAGCAGGTACAGGGCGAGCACCGGGGAGCTGTTTTTT. As protein: CASRYRASTGELFF. The V call is TRBV27, the J call TRBJ2-2, with D possibly TRBD1 on 6 matching bases. V shed 6 bases and J shed 4 bases, with 12 bases lying between them. This CDR3 contains 14 residues. Germline CDR1 and CDR2: MNHEY and SMNVEV (reference sequence).

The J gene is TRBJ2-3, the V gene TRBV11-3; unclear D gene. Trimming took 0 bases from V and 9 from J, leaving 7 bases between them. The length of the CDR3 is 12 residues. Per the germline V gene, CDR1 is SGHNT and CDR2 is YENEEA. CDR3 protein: CASSLDPSTQYF. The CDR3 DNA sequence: TGTGCCAGCAGCTTAGACCCCTCCACGCAGTATTTT.

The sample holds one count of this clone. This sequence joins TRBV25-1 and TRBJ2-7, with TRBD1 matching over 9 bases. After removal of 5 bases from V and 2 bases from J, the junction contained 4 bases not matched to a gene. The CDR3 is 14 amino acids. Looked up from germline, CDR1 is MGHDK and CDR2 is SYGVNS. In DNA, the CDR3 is TGTGCCAGCAGTTCCGACAGGGGGGCCTACGAGCAGTACTTC. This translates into CASSSDRGAYEQYF.